The 29 T cell receptor beta chains below come from one sample, sequenced in a study of blood T cell repertoires in COVID-19. Clones were sequenced by immunoSEQ multiplex PCR, and TCRdb holds only the in-frame ones, with some missing. The sample contains more than 350,000 clones, 85% to 90% of which appear only once. Sequencing used PBMCs or T cells enriched from blood (not recorded which). These receptors all stem from a woman aged 50 to 60 who had recovered from COVID-19.

The chain links TRBV10-3 to TRBJ2-7, with D possibly TRBD2 on 6 matching bases. The V end was cut by 5 bases, the J end by 4 bases, with 18 bases between. The CDR3 totals 15 residues. In germline, CDR1 is ENHRY, CDR2 SYGVKD. The CDR3 reads CAISLGGTGPYEQYF. CDR3 nucleotide sequence: TGTGCCATCAGTCTTGGAGGGACGGGACCTTACGAGCAGTACTTC.

The chain recombines TRBV7-2 with TRBJ1-2, with no clear D. The ends were cut back, 3 bases at V and 0 bases at J, with 17 bases in the middle. This CDR3 spans 17 amino acids. The germline V gene encodes CDR1 SGHTA and CDR2 FQGNSA. CDR3 nucleotides: TGTGCCAGCAGCTTGGCCGTTGGAGGGTCCCCTAACTATGGCTACACCTTC. Translating it yields CASSLAVGGSPNYGYTF.

The chain recombines TRBV6-5 with TRBJ1-5, with 12 bases that match TRBD1. Germline V lookup: CDR1 MNHEY, CDR2 SVGAGI. The CDR3 extends over 15 amino acids. The junction had 6 bases not matched to a gene; V was cut back by 6 bases and J by 6 bases. The CDR3 DNA sequence: TGTGCCAGCAGGTCGGGACAGGGGGCTTTTCAGCCCCAGCATTTT. As protein: CASRSGQGAFQPQHF.

The chain employs TRBV2 and TRBJ1-6; D may be TRBD1 (5 bases). This CDR3 has 14 residues. Germline V gene sequence: CDR1 SNHLY, CDR2 FYNNEI. V lost 10 bases to trimming and J lost 6 bases, with 16 bases between them. The CDR3 coding sequence is TGTGCCACCAGGGAGATGCAAGCTAATTCACCCCTCCACTTT. Amino acids: CATREMQANSPLHF.

This clone was seen more than once but under ten times. CDR3 DNA: TGTGCCAGCAGGGGACAGCAAAATGAAAAACTGTTTTTT. This codes for CASRGQQNEKLFF. The chain is built from TRBV2 and TRBJ1-4; TRBD1 matches 7 bases. CDR3 size: 13 residues. V trimming: 6 bases; J trimming: 5 bases; junction bases outside the gene matches: 3. From germline, CDR1 is SNHLY and CDR2 FYNNEI.

This clone occurred a few times. The chain is built from TRBV5-6 and TRBJ1-2; D is unclear. Trimming left V 0 bases short and J 5 bases short, with 8 bases between. This CDR3 contains 13 residues. Per the germline V gene, CDR1 is SGHDT and CDR2 is YYEEEE. CDR3 region: CASSLGTGYGYTF. Here the CDR3 DNA reads TGTGCCAGCAGCTTGGGTACGGGATATGGCTACACCTTC.

The CDR3 region is CASARLMNTEAFF. The CDR3 DNA follows: TGTGCCAGCGCCAGGCTTATGAACACTGAAGCTTTCTTT. This chain connects TRBV2 to TRBJ1-1; D is undetermined. This CDR3 has 13 amino acids. The germline gives CDR1 SNHLY, CDR2 FYNNEI. Trimming cost V 8 bases and J 0 bases, with 10 bases left between them.

The V and J genes are TRBV10-3 and TRBJ1-1; 7 nucleotides match TRBD1. The germline V gene has CDR1 ENHRY and CDR2 SYGVKD. The CDR3 covers 13 residues. Trimming at V came to 10 bases and at J to 1 base, leaving 6 bases not matched to a gene. CDR3 region: CATKTGRNTEAFF. The CDR3 nucleotides read TGTGCCACAAAGACAGGGAGGAACACTGAAGCTTTCTTT.

This sequence joins TRBV30 and TRBJ1-6, with unresolved D. V was pared by 5 bases and J by 4 bases, with 15 bases between. In germline, CDR1 is GTSNPN, CDR2 SVGIG (reference sequence). The CDR3 length is 15 residues. CDR3 sequence reads: CAWLTEGGYNSPLHF. CDR3 coding DNA: TGTGCCTGGCTGACGGAGGGTGGATATAATTCACCCCTCCACTTT.

The chain employs TRBV4-3 and TRBJ1-2; 10 nucleotides align to TRBD1. Germline V gene lookup returns CDR1 LGHNA and CDR2 YSLEER. CDR3 length: 16 amino acids. With V trimmed by 3 bases and J by 4 bases, 8 bases remained unmatched. DNA for the CDR3: TGCGCCAGCAGCCACGATCTGACAGGGGGCTCCTATGGCTACACCTTC. It encodes CASSHDLTGGSYGYTF.

This clone was detected only a few times. This chain links TRBV2 with TRBJ1-1, with D unclear. This CDR3 is 13 amino acids long. V lost 6 bases, J lost 2 bases, and 10 bases lay in between. Germline-derived CDR1 and CDR2 are SNHLY and FYNNEI. The chain's CDR3 is CASRVWANTEAFF. CDR3 DNA: TGTGCCAGCAGAGTATGGGCAAACACTGAAGCTTTCTTT.

V usage is TRBV7-8 and J usage is TRBJ1-1, with D tentatively TRBD1 (6 bases). This CDR3 contains 14 residues. V was trimmed by 5 bases and J by 6 bases, leaving 16 bases between them. Germline values: CDR1 SGHVS, CDR2 FQNEAQ. In DNA form, the CDR3 reads TGTGCCAGCAGCCTCATAGGGGGAGATCCTGAAGCTTTCTTT. Translating it yields CASSLIGGDPEAFF. The full variable domain, with the rest looked up from reference TRBV7-8 and TRBJ1-1, is GAGVSQSPRYKVAKRGQDVALRCDPISGHVSLFWYQQALGQGPEFLTYFQNEAQLDKSGLPSDRFFAERPEGSVSTLKIQRTQQEDSAVYLCASSLIGGDPEAFFGQGTRLTVV.

The chain joins TRBV19 to TRBJ2-7; TRBD1 is a possible D gene (6 bases). The ends were cut back, 4 bases at V and 0 bases at J, with 10 bases in the middle. This CDR3 region has 14 residues. The germline V gene encodes CDR1 LNHDA and CDR2 SQIVND (reference sequence). In nucleotides, the CDR3 is TGTGCCAGTAGTAAGGAGGACAGCTCCTACGAGCAGTACTTC. This sequence encodes CASSKEDSSYEQYF.

This sequence joins TRBV21-1 and TRBJ1-1; TRBD1, the D gene given by the table, was not confirmed from the DNA. TRBV21-1 is flagged as a pseudogene. The CDR3 runs 13 residues. The CDR3 DNA reads TGTGCCAGCAGCAAGACGACAGCAACTGAAGCTTTCTTT. Protein product: CASSKTTATEAFF.

This clone was detected once. The chain couples TRBV7-2 to TRBJ2-1, with 12 bases lining up with TRBD2. Germline V gene lookup returns CDR1 SGHTA and CDR2 FQGNSA. J gave up 6 bases and V 5 bases, and 5 bases lay outside the gene matches. The CDR3 covers 15 residues. Written as DNA, the CDR3 is TGTGCCAGCAGCGTACTAGCGGGGGGAGGCAATGAGCAGTTCTTC. It translates to CASSVLAGGGNEQFF.

This clone was seen more than once but under ten times. J is TRBJ1-6 and V is TRBV3-1 (or the pseudogene TRBV3-2), with 11 bases aligning to TRBD1. CDR1 is LGHDT and CDR2 is YNNKEL in the germline V gene (reference sequence). Unmatched junction bases numbered 5, after V lost 3 bases and J lost 7 bases. The CDR3 is made up of 16 amino acids. Here the CDR3 DNA reads TGTGCCAGCAGCCAGGCCGGGACAGGGGGAAATTCACCCCTCCACTTT. The encoded protein is CASSQAGTGGNSPLHF.

In regard to this clone: One end of the junction does not line up with germline, which may come from a read error. V and J are TRBV5-1 and TRBJ2-2; D call uncertain. Germline CDR1 is SGHRS and CDR2 is YFSETQ. The CDR3 has 12 residues. CDR3 loop: CASSYYTEELFF. For the CDR3, the DNA is TGCGCCAGCAGCTATTACACCGAGGAGCTGTTTTTT. Full variable domain (missing parts from reference TRBV5-1 and TRBJ2-2): KAGVTQTPRYLIKTRGQQVTLSCSPISGHRSVSWYQQTPGQGLQFLFEYFSETQRNKGNFPGRFSGRQFSNSRSEMNVSTLELGDSALYLCASSYYTEELFFGEGSRLTVL.

The chain has TRBV2 and TRBJ1-6; TRBD1 is a possible D gene (5 bases). The CDR3 totals 14 residues. Looked up from germline, CDR1 is SNHLY and CDR2 is FYNNEI. V shed 7 bases and J shed 9 bases, with 16 bases lying between them. CDR3 DNA: TGTGCCAGCACCCCCAGGGAGGGATCTTCACCCCTCCACTTT. Translated: CASTPREGSSPLHF. Using reference TRBV2 and TRBJ1-6 for the parts outside the CDR3, the full variable domain is EPEVTQTPSHQVTQMGQEVILRCVPISNHLYFYWYRQILGQKVEFLVSFYNNEISEKSEIFDDQFSVERPDGSNFTLKIRSTKLEDSAMYFCASTPREGSSPLHFGNGTRLTVT.

The genes are TRBV28 and TRBJ1-3, with D possibly TRBD1 on 5 matching bases. The CDR3 is 16 amino acids. CDR1 and CDR2 (germline): MDHEN, SYDVKM. The ends were cut back, 5 bases at V and 0 bases at J, with 14 bases in the middle. The CDR3 coding sequence is TGTGCCAGCAGTATCGGGGGGGGAAACTCTGGAAACACCATATATTTT. Protein: CASSIGGGNSGNTIYF.

J is TRBJ1-4 and V is TRBV5-1; D remains ambiguous. Germline V CDR1 and CDR2: SGHRS, YFSETQ. The CDR3 is made up of 16 amino acids. The V end was cut by 1 base, the J end by 0 bases, with 10 bases between. CDR3 in amino acids: CASSLWANPTNEKLFF. The CDR3 DNA reads TGCGCCAGCAGCTTGTGGGCAAACCCAACTAATGAAAAACTGTTTTTT.

The V gene is TRBV28, the J gene TRBJ2-7, with no clear D. The CDR3 length is 11 residues. The germline V gene encodes CDR1 MDHEN and CDR2 SYDVKM. The V end lost 5 bases, the J end lost 4 bases, and 6 bases lay between the germline ends. CDR3 sequence: CASSPRYEQYF. The CDR3 DNA sequence: TGTGCCAGCAGTCCCAGGTACGAGCAGTACTTC. Combining the CDR3 with reference TRBV28 and TRBJ2-7 gives the whole variable domain DVKVTQSSRYLVKRTGEKVFLECVQDMDHENMFWYRQDPGLGLRLIYFSYDVKMKEKGDIPEGYSVSREKKERFSLILESASTNQTSMYLCASSPRYEQYFGPGTRLTVT.

The chain has TRBV4-1 and TRBJ2-5; D gene uncertain. V gave up 1 base and J gave up 5 bases, with 17 bases separating them. CDR1 is MGHRA, CDR2 YSYEKL, per germline. This CDR3 spans 16 amino acids. CDR3 residues: CASSQGLMVPVETQYF. The CDR3 DNA is TGCGCCAGCAGCCAAGGACTGATGGTACCCGTGGAGACCCAGTACTTC.

This rearrangement joins TRBV13 to TRBJ1-1; D is ambiguous. Germline-derived CDR1 and CDR2 are PRHDT and FYEKMQ (reference sequence). V lost 1 base and J 11 bases, leaving 11 bases between the germline ends. The CDR3 is 12 amino acids. The CDR3 nucleotides read TGTGCCAGCAGCTTAGTGGGCATCCACGCTTTCTTT. Its translation is CASSLVGIHAFF.

The rearrangement uses TRBV5-1 and TRBJ1-4; tentative D call: TRBD1 (6 bases). This CDR3 region has 14 residues. Trimming left V 4 bases short and J 10 bases short, with 17 bases between. CDR1 is SGHRS, CDR2 YFSETQ, per germline. CDR3 loop: CASSPLTEGGKLFF. In DNA, the CDR3 is TGCGCCAGCAGCCCGCTAACGGAAGGGGGAAAACTGTTTTTT. Full variable domain (outside the CDR3, taken from reference TRBV5-1 and TRBJ1-4): KAGVTQTPRYLIKTRGQQVTLSCSPISGHRSVSWYQQTPGQGLQFLFEYFSETQRNKGNFPGRFSGRQFSNSRSEMNVSTLELGDSALYLCASSPLTEGGKLFFGSGTQLSVL.

V usage is TRBV7-2 and J usage is TRBJ2-5; TRBD2 matches at 7 bases. The CDR3 length is 16 residues. Germline lookup yields CDR1 SGHTA and CDR2 FQGNSA. Trimming at V came to 3 bases and at J to 3 bases, leaving 10 bases not matched to a gene. CDR3 nucleotides: TGTGCCAGCAGCTTTGTCGACTTGGCGGGGGAAGAGACCCAGTACTTC. Translation: CASSFVDLAGEETQYF.

The genes are TRBV5-1 and TRBJ2-3; 12 bases match TRBD2. Losses at the gene ends were 3 bases for V and 4 bases for J; bases not matched to a gene: 6. From germline, CDR1 is SGHRS and CDR2 YFSETQ. CDR3 length equals 16 residues. For the CDR3, the DNA is TGCGCCAGCAGCTCAGGACTAGCGGGGTTTTCAGATACGCAGTATTTT. Translating it yields CASSSGLAGFSDTQYF.

The rearrangement uses TRBV3-1 (or the pseudogene TRBV3-2) and TRBJ2-6; D not certain. The CDR3 is made up of 15 amino acids. The germline V gene encodes CDR1 LGHDT and CDR2 YNNKEL (reference sequence). Trimming cost V 2 bases and J 2 bases, with 7 bases left between them. The CDR3 region is CASSQLVAGANVLTF. CDR3 coding DNA: TGTGCCAGCAGCCAATTAGTCGCTGGGGCCAACGTCCTGACTTTC.

The chain joins TRBV29-1 to TRBJ1-2; 8 bases line up with TRBD1. The CDR3 totals 12 residues. The V gene end was trimmed by 8 bases and the J gene end by 6 bases; junction bases not matched to a gene: 8. Looked up from germline, CDR1 is SQVTM and CDR2 is ANQGSEA. The DNA of the CDR3 is TGCAGCACCCGGACAGGGTCCAATGGCTACACCTTC. Its protein product is CSTRTGSNGYTF.

Only one count was recorded for this clone. The chain employs TRBV2 and TRBJ1-2, with 9 positions matching TRBD1. This CDR3 is 12 amino acids long. Germline CDR1 and CDR2: SNHLY and FYNNEI. V lost 8 bases to trimming and J lost 4 bases; unmatched junction nucleotides: 2. The CDR3 protein is CASGTGIYGYTF. The CDR3 nucleotides are TGTGCCAGCGGGACAGGGATCTATGGCTACACCTTC. Complete variable domain (other parts from reference TRBV2 and TRBJ1-2): EPEVTQTPSHQVTQMGQEVILRCVPISNHLYFYWYRQILGQKVEFLVSFYNNEISEKSEIFDDQFSVERPDGSNFTLKIRSTKLEDSAMYFCASGTGIYGYTFGSGTRLTVV.